Listed below are T cell receptor beta chains from one sample, sequenced in a study of stereotactic body radiotherapy in pancreatic ductal adenocarcinoma. TCRdb independently ran MiXCR on the bulk RNA-seq reads; one entry per CDR3 protein. Its table records roughly five distinct CDR3 sequences. The specimen was tumor tissue, collected after stereotactic body radiotherapy or without it (not recorded which). These receptors came from a human donor with pancreatic ductal adenocarcinoma. Each CDR3 is given with its conserved first and last residue. The D gene is left open where the match is weak.

j_gene: TRBJ1-1
d_gene: -
v_gene: TRBV7-2
len: 14
CDR3nt: TGTGCCAGCAGCTTTCGAGGGCATTGCACTGAAGCTTTCTTT
CDR3aa: CASSFRGHCTEAFF